The 17 T cell receptor beta chains below all came from one sample that was sequenced in a study of shared clonotypes between healthy human individuals. The method was immunoSEQ multiplex PCR; TCRdb's version includes in-frame clones alone and lacks a portion of them. The data hold hundreds of thousands of clones, with around 90% observed a single time. CD45RO-negative CD8 cells positively selected for CCR7 made up the naive population, which excluded terminally differentiated effector memory CD45RA+ cells. The specimen was naive CD8+ T cells sorted from blood. Every receptor here comes from a man aged 25-45 years in good health.

The chain joins TRBV4-1 to TRBJ2-7; possible D gene TRBD1, 5 bases. The CDR3 totals 13 residues. Germline V gene lookup returns CDR1 MGHRA and CDR2 YSYEKL. Trimming took off 3 bases at V and 1 base at J, with 7 bases between the two ends. The CDR3 nucleotides are TGCGCCAGCAGCCACCGACAGTCCTACGAGCAGTACTTC. It specifies CASSHRQSYEQYF.

The rearrangement links TRBV5-1 to TRBJ2-1, with TRBD2 matching over 11 bases. Germline V gene data show CDR1 as SGHRS and CDR2 as YFSETQ. The CDR3 extends over 18 amino acids. Trimming at V came to 3 bases and at J to 0 bases, leaving 8 bases not matched to a gene. The CDR3 DNA sequence: TGCGCCAGCAGCTACCCGGGACTAGCGGTGAGCTCCTACAATGAGCAGTTCTTC. Protein: CASSYPGLAVSSYNEQFF.

This clone has just one count. The genes are TRBV13 and TRBJ1-2; a possible D gene is TRBD1 (6 bases). The V gene lost 3 bases and the J gene lost 1 base, with 12 bases spanning the gap. Germline V gene sequence: CDR1 PRHDT, CDR2 FYEKMQ (reference sequence). CDR3 length: 15 residues. CDR3: CASSLGTGINYGYTF. The CDR3 DNA is TGTGCCAGCAGCTTGGGTACAGGGATTAACTATGGCTACACCTTC.

On this clone: Distinct nucleotide sequences in the sample also encode this CDR3. The chain combines TRBV7-9 with TRBJ2-7; 9 nucleotides match TRBD1. The CDR3 has 14 amino acids. The V segment lost 6 bases and the J segment 4 bases; nucleotides outside the gene matches: 7. CDR1 and CDR2 from the germline V gene are SEHNR and FQNEAQ (reference sequence). CDR3: CASSSDRGQYEQYF. CDR3 bases: TGTGCCAGCAGTTCGGACAGGGGACAATACGAGCAGTACTTC.

CDR3 bases: TGTGCCAGCAGTCCGCGGGACAGGTCAAGCACAGATACGCAGTATTTT. This sequence encodes CASSPRDRSSTDTQYF. The genes are TRBV27 and TRBJ2-3; TRBD1 aligns across 8 bases. The germline gives CDR1 MNHEY, CDR2 SMNVEV (reference sequence). The CDR3 length is 16 residues. The junction had 7 bases not matched to a gene; V was cut back by 5 bases and J by 0 bases.

V is TRBV5-1 and J is TRBJ2-7, with D possibly TRBD2 on 6 matching bases. Germline-derived CDR1 and CDR2 are SGHRS and YFSETQ. CDR3 length equals 15 residues. V was shortened by 4 bases and J by 3 bases, with 17 bases between the two germline ends. This chain's CDR3 is CASSPGVAAGYEQYF. CDR3 DNA sequence: TGCGCCAGCAGCCCGGGGGTAGCTGCGGGCTACGAGCAGTACTTC.

The chain carries TRBV6-4 and TRBJ2-1, with 10 nucleotides matching TRBD2. The germline CDR1 and CDR2 sequences are MRHNA and SNTAGT. V was pared by 6 bases and J by 6 bases, with 11 bases of the junction left unmatched. The CDR3 is 16 amino acids. Written as DNA, the CDR3 is TGTGCCAGCAGCTCTACTACTAGCGGGAACTTCAATGAGCAGTTCTTC. This encodes CASSSTTSGNFNEQFF.

The CDR3 region has the DNA TGCGCCAGCAGCCAAGATATTTCCCTAACCACTGCGCAGTATTTT. Translated, it gives CASSQDISLTTAQYF. The gene calls are TRBV4-1 and TRBJ2-3; no definite D call. The CDR3 spans 15 residues. The germline V gene encodes CDR1 MGHRA and CDR2 YSYEKL. Trimming removed 0 bases from V and 10 bases from J, with 17 bases in between.

The V and J genes are TRBV27 and TRBJ2-5; D is unclear. CDR1 MNHEY and CDR2 SMNVEV come from the germline V gene (reference sequence). The CDR3 has 14 amino acids. Trimming took 8 bases from V and 5 from J, leaving 18 bases between them. CDR3 in amino acids: CASSRGRSWETQYF. CDR3 in DNA: TGTGCCAGCTCGCGCGGTCGATCTTGGGAGACCCAGTACTTC.

The CDR3 DNA is TGTGCCAGCAGTTTATCCGCGGGAGCGTCCTACGAGCAGTACTTC. Its protein product is CASSLSAGASYEQYF. V usage is TRBV27 and J usage is TRBJ2-7; 7 nucleotides match TRBD2. The CDR3 sequence is 15 residues long. The germline V gene has CDR1 MNHEY and CDR2 SMNVEV (reference sequence). The trim removed 0 bases at V and 1 base at J, leaving 3 bases unmatched.

This chain connects TRBV27 to TRBJ2-1; 9 bases agree with TRBD2. The CDR3 length is 18 residues. J gave up 4 bases and V 6 bases, and 16 bases lay outside the gene matches. Germline loops: CDR1 MNHEY, CDR2 SMNVEV (reference sequence). In DNA, the CDR3 is TGTGCCAGCAGGCATCAAGTTATTAGCGGGAGTACGTACAATGAGCAGTTCTTC. Translating it yields CASRHQVISGSTYNEQFF.

The chain uses TRBV7-3 and TRBJ2-1; 11 nucleotides match TRBD2. Looked up from germline, CDR1 is SGHTA and CDR2 is FQGTGA. The CDR3 spans 15 residues. The junction had 8 bases not matched to a gene; V was cut back by 5 bases and J by 8 bases. CDR3 residues: CASSPLAGGLDEQFF. The DNA for the CDR3 is TGTGCCAGCAGCCCATTAGCGGGAGGGCTCGATGAGCAGTTCTTC.

The chain is built from TRBV6-1 and TRBJ2-1; no definite D call. There are 15 residues in the CDR3. Germline assignment: CDR1 MNHNS and CDR2 SASEGT. V was clipped by 4 bases and J by 8 bases, with 18 bases between them. The CDR3 reads CASSGIWAAPDEQFF. CDR3 bases: TGTGCCAGCAGTGGTATTTGGGCGGCACCCGATGAGCAGTTCTTC.

CDR3 region: CASSVGQGSFVEANVLTF. The DNA of the CDR3 is TGTGCCAGCAGCGTGGGACAGGGGAGTTTCGTAGAGGCCAACGTCCTGACTTTC. The chain has TRBV9 and TRBJ2-6; 10 bases fit TRBD1. CDR1 and CDR2 (germline): SGDLS, YYNGEE. V lost 2 bases to trimming and J lost 6 bases; unmatched junction nucleotides: 11. This CDR3 is 18 amino acids long. Drawing the rest from reference TRBV9 and TRBJ2-6, the complete variable domain is DSGVTQTPKHLITATGQRVTLRCSPRSGDLSVYWYQQSLDQGLQFLIQYYNGEERAKGNILERFSAQQFPDLHSELNLSSLELGDSALYFCASSVGQGSFVEANVLTFGAGSRLTVL.

This clone showed up just once. This chain connects TRBV11-2 to TRBJ1-1; TRBD1 matches at 12 bases. CDR3 length: 14 amino acids. The ends lost 5 bases at V and 7 bases at J; junction bases unmatched: 5. Germline V CDR1 and CDR2: SGHAT, FQNNGV. The CDR3 DNA reads TGTGCCAGCAGCCAGGGACAGGGGGCGGGTGAAGCTTTCTTT. Translated: CASSQGQGAGEAFF.

The V call is TRBV7-6, the J call TRBJ2-1, with 10 bases identical to TRBD2. V lost 1 base, J lost 8 bases, and 8 bases stayed unmatched. The CDR3 totals 16 residues. Germline V gives CDR1 SGHVS, CDR2 FNYEAQ. CDR3 in DNA: TGTGCCAGCAGCTTAGTCCAAACTAGCGGGAACCATGAGCAGTTCTTC. Its translation: CASSLVQTSGNHEQFF.

In its sample, this clone was seen once. This chain links TRBV7-3 with TRBJ2-1; D gene ambiguous. This CDR3 is built from 13 residues. Germline V gene data show CDR1 as SGHTA and CDR2 as FQGTGA. Trimming left V 2 bases short and J 8 bases short, with 10 bases between. The CDR3 spells CASSLVPGYEQFF. In DNA, the CDR3 is TGTGCCAGCAGCTTAGTCCCGGGCTATGAGCAGTTCTTC.